The 8 T cell receptor beta chains presented below share a single source sample, sequenced in a study of vaccination effects on CD4 cells after COVID-19. Antigen-specific CD4+ T cells were first expanded with viral peptide pools by the ViraFEST assay and only then sequenced. Isolating CD4+ T cells followed 9 to 10 days of culture. Testing of the vaccine recipients showed negative nucleocapsid antibodies and no prior SARS-CoV-2 infection. Here immunoSEQ multiplex PCR was the method, and the copy in TCRdb shows in-frame clones only, minus some. Among about 27,000 clones listed, roughly 68% were seen once. These TCRs' antigens remain unknown. The sequences come from CD4+ T cells from PBMCs cultured with HCoV-NL63 spike peptides, collected before COVID-19 vaccination. These receptors were collected from a human donor who received a COVID-19 vaccine.

This clone was observed a handful of times. The DNA of the CDR3 is TGTGCCAGCAGTCCGACAGGATTTCTAGCCAAAAACATTCAGTACTTC. It encodes CASSPTGFLAKNIQYF. This chain uses TRBV28 with TRBJ2-4, with a tentative D call TRBD1 (6 bases). The V gene's germline CDR1 is MDHEN and CDR2 SYDVKM. The V and J ends lost 5 bases and 0 bases respectively, with 14 bases between them. The CDR3 extends over 16 amino acids.

This chain joins TRBV7-2 and TRBJ1-2, with D possibly TRBD1 on 5 matching bases. The CDR3 has 14 amino acids. With 10 bases removed from V and 2 bases from J, the gap between germline ends came to 17 bases. The germline CDR1 and CDR2 sequences are SGHTA and FQGNSA. The CDR3, as DNA: TGTGCCATCTCGGGGGGGAGTGGGAACTATGGCTACACCTTC. Translated: CAISGGSGNYGYTF. The full variable domain, in which reference TRBV7-2 and TRBJ1-2 provide the parts outside the CDR3, is GAGVSQSPSNKVTEKGKDVELRCDPISGHTALYWYRQSLGQGLEFLIYFQGNSAPDKSGLPSDRFSAERTGGSVSTLTIQRTQQEDSAVYLCAISGGSGNYGYTFGSGTRLTVV.

J is TRBJ1-1 and V is TRBV24-1; TRBD1 might be the D (5 bases). This CDR3 has 18 residues. Looked up from germline, CDR1 is KGHDR and CDR2 is SFDVKD. V was pared by 1 base and J by 0 bases, with 17 bases between. CDR3 loop: CATSDFRDPLTMNTEAFF. The CDR3, as DNA: TGTGCCACCAGTGATTTTAGGGACCCTCTGACCATGAACACTGAAGCTTTCTTT.

Of note for this clone: The junction shows a germline mismatch at one end, possibly a read error. CDR3 in amino acids: CASSLTRDRGDPQYF. The CDR3 DNA sequence: TGTGCCAGCAGCCTAACCCGGGACAGGGGAGATCCGCAGTATTTT. The chain carries TRBV5-4 and TRBJ2-3; 10 bases match TRBD1. This CDR3 has 15 amino acids. The germline V gene encodes CDR1 SGHNT and CDR2 YYREEE (reference sequence).

This chain joins TRBV29-1 and TRBJ1-1, with 8 nucleotides matching TRBD1. This CDR3 is built from 13 residues. Germline CDR1 reads SQVTM; CDR2 reads ANQGSEA. Unmatched junction bases numbered 3, after V lost 6 bases and J lost 0 bases. This CDR3 is CSVWTGLNTEAFF. CDR3 in DNA: TGCAGCGTCTGGACAGGGCTGAACACTGAAGCTTTCTTT.

This clone was observed a few times. This chain joins TRBV6-5 and TRBJ1-5; D not resolved. This CDR3 spans 15 amino acids. Germline V gene sequence: CDR1 MNHEY, CDR2 SVGAGI. Trimming removed 2 bases from V and 2 bases from J, with 10 bases in between. CDR3 coding DNA: TGTGCCAGCAGTTACAGGGTAGTAGGCAATCAGCCCCAGCATTTT. Protein product: CASSYRVVGNQPQHF.

The chain joins TRBV28 to TRBJ2-7, with 8 bases lining up with TRBD1. J lost 3 bases, V lost 7 bases, and 11 bases had no gene match. The CDR3 extends over 15 amino acids. Germline assignment: CDR1 MDHEN and CDR2 SYDVKM. Here the CDR3 reads CASKGTGLGDYEQYF. In nucleotides, the CDR3 is TGTGCCAGCAAGGGGACAGGACTCGGAGACTACGAGCAGTACTTC.

The table lists this clone with a few counts. The V call is TRBV5-1, the J call TRBJ1-5; D is ambiguous. V lost 1 base and J 5 bases, leaving 7 bases between the germline ends. CDR3 size: 13 residues. Germline loops: CDR1 SGHRS, CDR2 YFSETQ. The CDR3 coding sequence is TGCGCCAGCAGCTTGACGGGCCATCAGCCCCAGCATTTT. Its protein product is CASSLTGHQPQHF.